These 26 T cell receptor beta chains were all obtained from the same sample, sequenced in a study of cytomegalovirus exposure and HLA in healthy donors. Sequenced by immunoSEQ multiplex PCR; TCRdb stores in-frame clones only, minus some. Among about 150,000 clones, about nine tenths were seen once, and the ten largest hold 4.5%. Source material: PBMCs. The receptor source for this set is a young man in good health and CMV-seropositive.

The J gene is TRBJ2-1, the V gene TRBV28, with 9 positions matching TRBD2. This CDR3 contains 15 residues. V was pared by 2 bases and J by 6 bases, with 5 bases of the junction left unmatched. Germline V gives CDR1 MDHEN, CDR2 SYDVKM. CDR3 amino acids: CASSLEAGGGNEQFF. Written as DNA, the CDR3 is TGTGCCAGCAGTTTAGAAGCGGGGGGAGGCAATGAGCAGTTCTTC.

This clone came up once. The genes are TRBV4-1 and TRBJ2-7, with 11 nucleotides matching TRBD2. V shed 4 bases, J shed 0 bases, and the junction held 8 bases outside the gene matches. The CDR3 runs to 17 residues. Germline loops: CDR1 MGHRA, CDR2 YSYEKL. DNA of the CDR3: TGCGCCAGCAGCCTCGCGCCCGGGACTAGCGGCTCCTACGAGCAGTACTTC. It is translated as CASSLAPGTSGSYEQYF.

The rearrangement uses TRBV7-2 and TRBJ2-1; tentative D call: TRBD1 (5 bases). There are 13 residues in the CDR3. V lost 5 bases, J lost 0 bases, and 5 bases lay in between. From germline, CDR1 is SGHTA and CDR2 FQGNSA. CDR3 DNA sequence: TGTGCCAGCAGCAGGGGCTCCTACAATGAGCAGTTCTTC. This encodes CASSRGSYNEQFF.

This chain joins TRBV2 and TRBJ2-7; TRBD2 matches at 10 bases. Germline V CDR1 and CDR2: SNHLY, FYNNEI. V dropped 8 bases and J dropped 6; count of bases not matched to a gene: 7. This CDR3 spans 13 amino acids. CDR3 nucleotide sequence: TGTGCCAGCTTGGAGCGGGGGGGCTCCGAGCAGTACTTC. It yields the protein CASLERGGSEQYF.

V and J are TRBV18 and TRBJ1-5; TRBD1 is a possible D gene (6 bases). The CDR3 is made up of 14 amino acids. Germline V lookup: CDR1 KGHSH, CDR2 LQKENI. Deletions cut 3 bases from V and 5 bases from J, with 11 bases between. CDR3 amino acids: CASSPGKGDQPQHF. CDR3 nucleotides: TGTGCCAGCTCACCGGGGAAGGGGGATCAGCCCCAGCATTTT.

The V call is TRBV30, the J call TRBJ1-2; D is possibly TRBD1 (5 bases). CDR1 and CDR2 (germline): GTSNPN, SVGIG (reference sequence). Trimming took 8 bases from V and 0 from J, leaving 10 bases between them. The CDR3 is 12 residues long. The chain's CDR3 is CAKKGTNYGYTF. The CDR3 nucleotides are TGTGCCAAAAAGGGGACTAACTATGGCTACACCTTC.

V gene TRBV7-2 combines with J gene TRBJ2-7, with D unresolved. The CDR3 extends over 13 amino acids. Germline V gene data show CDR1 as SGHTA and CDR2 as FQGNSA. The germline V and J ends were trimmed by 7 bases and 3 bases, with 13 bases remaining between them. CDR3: CASTPPRGYEQYF. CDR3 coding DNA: TGTGCCAGCACCCCCCCCCGCGGCTACGAGCAGTACTTC.

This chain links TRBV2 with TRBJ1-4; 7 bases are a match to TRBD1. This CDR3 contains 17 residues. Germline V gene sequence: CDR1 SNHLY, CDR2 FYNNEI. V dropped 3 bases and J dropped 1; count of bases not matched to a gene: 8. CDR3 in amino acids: CASSEDFDRVTNEKLFF. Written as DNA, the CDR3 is TGTGCCAGCAGTGAGGACTTTGACAGGGTAACTAATGAAAAACTGTTTTTT.

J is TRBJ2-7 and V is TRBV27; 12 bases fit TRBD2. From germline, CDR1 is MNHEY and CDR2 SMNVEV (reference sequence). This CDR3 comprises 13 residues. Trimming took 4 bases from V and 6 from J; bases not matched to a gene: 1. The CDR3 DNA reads TGTGCCAGCAGTTCACTAGCGGGGGGCGAGCAGTACTTC. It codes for CASSSLAGGEQYF.

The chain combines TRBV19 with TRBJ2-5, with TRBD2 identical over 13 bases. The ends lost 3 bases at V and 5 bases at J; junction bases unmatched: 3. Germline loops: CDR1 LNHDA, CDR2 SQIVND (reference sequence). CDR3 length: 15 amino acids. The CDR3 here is CASSIRTSGSETQYF. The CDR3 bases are TGTGCCAGTAGTATCAGGACTAGCGGGAGTGAGACCCAGTACTTC.

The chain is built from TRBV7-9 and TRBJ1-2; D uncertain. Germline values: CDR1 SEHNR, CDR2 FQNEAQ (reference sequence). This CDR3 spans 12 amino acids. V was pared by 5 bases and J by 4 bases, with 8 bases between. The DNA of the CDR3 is TGTGCCAGCAGCGAGGAGGGCTATGGCTACACCTTC. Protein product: CASSEEGYGYTF.

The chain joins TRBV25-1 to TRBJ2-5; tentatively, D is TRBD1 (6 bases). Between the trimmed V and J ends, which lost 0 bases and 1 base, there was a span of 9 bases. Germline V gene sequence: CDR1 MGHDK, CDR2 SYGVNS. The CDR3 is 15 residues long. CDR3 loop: CASSEYGGSQETQYF. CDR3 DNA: TGTGCCAGCAGTGAATATGGGGGCTCCCAAGAGACCCAGTACTTC.

CDR3 in DNA: TGTGCCAGCAGTGATCCTCCGGGCAGGGGGCAGTCAGATACGCAGTATTTT. Encoded protein: CASSDPPGRGQSDTQYF. The chain employs TRBV25-1 and TRBJ2-3; 8 bases fit TRBD1. In germline, CDR1 is MGHDK, CDR2 SYGVNS. With 3 bases clipped from V and 4 bases from J, the junction kept 12 bases outside the gene matches. This CDR3 has 17 residues.

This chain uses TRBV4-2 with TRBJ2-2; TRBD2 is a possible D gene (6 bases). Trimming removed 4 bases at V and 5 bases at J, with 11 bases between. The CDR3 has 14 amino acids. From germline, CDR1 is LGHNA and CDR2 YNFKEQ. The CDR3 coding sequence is TGTGCCAGCAGCCCACCGAGCGGGACCGGGGAGCTGTTTTTT. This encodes CASSPPSGTGELFF.

CDR3 region: CSAKILTEAFF. The CDR3 coding sequence is TGCAGTGCTAAGATACTCACTGAAGCTTTCTTT. This rearrangement joins TRBV20-1 to TRBJ1-1; the D is unclear. The germline gives CDR1 DFQATT, CDR2 SNEGSKA (reference sequence). The CDR3 length is 11 residues. The V end was cut by 4 bases, the J end by 4 bases, with 7 bases between.

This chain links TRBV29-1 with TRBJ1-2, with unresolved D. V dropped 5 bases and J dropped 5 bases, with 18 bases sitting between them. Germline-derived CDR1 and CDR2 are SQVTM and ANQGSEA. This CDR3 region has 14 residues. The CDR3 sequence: CSVYLMTGRYGYTF. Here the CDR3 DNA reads TGCAGCGTTTATTTAATGACCGGGAGGTATGGCTACACCTTC.

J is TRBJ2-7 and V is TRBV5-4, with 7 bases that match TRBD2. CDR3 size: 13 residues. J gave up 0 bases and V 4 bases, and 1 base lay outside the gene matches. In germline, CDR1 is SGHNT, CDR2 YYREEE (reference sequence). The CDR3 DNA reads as TGTGCCAGCAGCGGGGGGGTCTCCTACGAGCAGTACTTC. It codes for CASSGGVSYEQYF.

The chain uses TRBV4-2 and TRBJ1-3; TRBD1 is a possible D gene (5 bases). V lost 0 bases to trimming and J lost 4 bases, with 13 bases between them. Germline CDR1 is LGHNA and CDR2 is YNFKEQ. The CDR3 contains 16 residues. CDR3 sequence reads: CASSQEFPGLGNTIYF. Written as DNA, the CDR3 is TGTGCCAGCAGCCAAGAGTTTCCAGGGTTAGGAAACACCATATATTTT.

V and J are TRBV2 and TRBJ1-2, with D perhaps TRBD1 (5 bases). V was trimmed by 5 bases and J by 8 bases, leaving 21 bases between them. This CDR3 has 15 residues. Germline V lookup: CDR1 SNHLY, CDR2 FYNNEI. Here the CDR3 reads CASSPGTQSTVGYTF. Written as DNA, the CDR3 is TGTGCCAGCAGTCCGGGGACTCAATCGACAGTGGGCTACACCTTC.

For the CDR3, the DNA is TGTGCCAGCAGGGGGACAGGTTTTAAAGAGACCCAGTACTTC. Protein: CASRGTGFKETQYF. The chain joins TRBV25-1 to TRBJ2-5; 8 bases line up with TRBD1. Unmatched junction bases numbered 6, after V lost 6 bases and J lost 3 bases. CDR1 and CDR2 (germline): MGHDK, SYGVNS. This CDR3 has 14 amino acids.

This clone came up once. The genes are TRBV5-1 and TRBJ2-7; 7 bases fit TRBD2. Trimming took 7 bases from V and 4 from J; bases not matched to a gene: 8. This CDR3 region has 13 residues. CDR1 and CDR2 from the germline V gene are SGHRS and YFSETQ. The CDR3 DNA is TGCGCCAGCGCGCAGGGAGGGAAGTACGAGCAGTACTTC. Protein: CASAQGGKYEQYF.

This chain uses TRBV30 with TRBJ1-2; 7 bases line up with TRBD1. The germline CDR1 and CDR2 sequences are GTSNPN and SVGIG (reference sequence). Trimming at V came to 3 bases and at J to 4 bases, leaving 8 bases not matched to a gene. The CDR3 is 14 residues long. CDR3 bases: TGTGCCTGGAGCCCGACAGGGTCTGGCTATGGCTACACCTTC. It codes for CAWSPTGSGYGYTF.

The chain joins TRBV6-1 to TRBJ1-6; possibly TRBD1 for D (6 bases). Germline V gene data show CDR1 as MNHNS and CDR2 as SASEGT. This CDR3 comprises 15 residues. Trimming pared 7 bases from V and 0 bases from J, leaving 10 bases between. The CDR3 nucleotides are TGTGCCAGCATCCTGACAGGCTCCTATAATTCACCCCTCCACTTT. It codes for CASILTGSYNSPLHF.

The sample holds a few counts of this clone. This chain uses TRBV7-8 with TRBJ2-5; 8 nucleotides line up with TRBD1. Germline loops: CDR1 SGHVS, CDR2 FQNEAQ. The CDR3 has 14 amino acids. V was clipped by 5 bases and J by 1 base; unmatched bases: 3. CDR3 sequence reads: CASSTGTGQETQYF. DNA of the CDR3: TGTGCCAGCAGCACCGGGACAGGCCAAGAGACCCAGTACTTC.

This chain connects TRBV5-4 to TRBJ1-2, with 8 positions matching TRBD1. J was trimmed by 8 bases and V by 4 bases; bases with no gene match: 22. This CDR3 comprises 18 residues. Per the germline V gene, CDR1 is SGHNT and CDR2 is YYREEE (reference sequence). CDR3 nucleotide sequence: TGTGCCAGCAGCCCCCCTGGTGGTCAGGGGGCAGGAGCTGAGGGCTACACCTTC. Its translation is CASSPPGGQGAGAEGYTF. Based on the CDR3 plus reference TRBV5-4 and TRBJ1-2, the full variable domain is ETGVTQSPTHLIKTRGQQVTLRCSSQSGHNTVSWYQQALGQGPQFIFQYYREEENGRGNFPPRFSGLQFPNYSSELNVNALELDDSALYLCASSPPGGQGAGAEGYTFGSGTRLTVV.

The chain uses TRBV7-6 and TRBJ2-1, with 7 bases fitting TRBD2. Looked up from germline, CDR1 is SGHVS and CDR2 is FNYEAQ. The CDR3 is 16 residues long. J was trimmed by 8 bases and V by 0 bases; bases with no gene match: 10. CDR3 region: CASSLARAGEIDEQFF. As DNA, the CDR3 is TGTGCCAGCAGCTTAGCGCGGGCGGGAGAAATTGATGAGCAGTTCTTC.